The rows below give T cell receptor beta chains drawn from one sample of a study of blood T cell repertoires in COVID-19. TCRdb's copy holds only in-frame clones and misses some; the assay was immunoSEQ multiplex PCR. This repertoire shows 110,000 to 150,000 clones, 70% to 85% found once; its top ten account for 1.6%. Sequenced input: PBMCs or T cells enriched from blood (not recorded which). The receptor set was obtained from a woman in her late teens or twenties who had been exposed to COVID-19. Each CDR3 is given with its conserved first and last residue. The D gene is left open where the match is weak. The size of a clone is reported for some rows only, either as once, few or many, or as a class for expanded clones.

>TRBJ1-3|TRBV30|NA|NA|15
TGTGCCTGGAGCGCCGGCAGGGGAGCTGGAAACACCATATATTTT
CAWSAGRGAGNTIYF
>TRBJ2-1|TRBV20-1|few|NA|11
TGCAGTGCTAGACGTGACAATGAGCAGTTCTTC
CSARRDNEQFF
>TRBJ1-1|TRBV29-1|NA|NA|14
TGCAGCGTACGCCTTCAGAGGGCACACTCGGAAGCTTTCTTT
CSVRLQRAHSEAFF
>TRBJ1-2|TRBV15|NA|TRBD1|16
TGTGCCACCAGGGGGGACAGGGGGTTAGCTAACTATGGCTACACCTTC
CATRGDRGLANYGYTF
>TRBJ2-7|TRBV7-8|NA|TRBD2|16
TGTGCCAGCAGCCCCCCCCGGAGCGGGAGCTCCTACGAGCAGTACTTC
CASSPPRSGSSYEQYF
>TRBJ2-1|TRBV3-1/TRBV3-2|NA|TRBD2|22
TGTGCCAGCAGCCAAGGCGGGGGGCTCGGGACTAGCGGGAGCAACTACGTCAATGAGCAGTTCTTC
CASSQGGGLGTSGSNYVNEQFF
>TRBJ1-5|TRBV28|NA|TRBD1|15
TGTGCCAGCGCAACCGAAGGACAGGGCGACCAGCCCCAGCATTTT
CASATEGQGDQPQHF
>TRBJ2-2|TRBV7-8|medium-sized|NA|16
TGTGCCAGCAACCCTAGTTTGGGGCTTTCGGCCGGGGAGCTGTTTTTT
CASNPSLGLSAGELFF
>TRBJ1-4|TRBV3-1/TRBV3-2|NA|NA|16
TGTGCCAGCAGCCCCAATAGCGGGGGGCGAAATGAAAAACTGTTTTTT
CASSPNSGGRNEKLFF
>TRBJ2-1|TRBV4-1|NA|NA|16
TGCGCCAGCAGCCTCGGCGGCGGAGGGGCCTACAATGAGCAGTTCTTC
CASSLGGGGAYNEQFF
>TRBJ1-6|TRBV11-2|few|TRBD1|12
TGTGCCAGCAGCGCTGGGACAGGGGCTTCTAATTTT
CASSAGTGASNF
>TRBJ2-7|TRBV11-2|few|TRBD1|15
TGTGCCAGCAGCTCAATTGGACAGGGGTATGGCGAGCAGTACTTC
CASSSIGQGYGEQYF
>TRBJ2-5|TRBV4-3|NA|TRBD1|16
TGCGCCAGCAGCCCCAAAGGACAGGGGGAGGGGGAGACCCAGTACTTC
CASSPKGQGEGETQYF
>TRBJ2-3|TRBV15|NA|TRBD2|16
TGTGCCACCTGGACTAGCGGGGGATCTAGCACAGATACGCAGTATTTT
CATWTSGGSSTDTQYF
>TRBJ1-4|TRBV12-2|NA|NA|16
TGTGCAAGTCGCCCCGTGGACAGGAAAACTAATGAAAAACTGTTTTTT
CASRPVDRKTNEKLFF
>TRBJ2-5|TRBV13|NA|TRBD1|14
TGTGCCAGCAGAAACAGGGGCGGTTTGGAGACCCAGTACTTC
CASRNRGGLETQYF
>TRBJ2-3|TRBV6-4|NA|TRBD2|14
TGTGCCAGCAGAGCAAGCGGGAGAACAGATACGCAGTATTTT
CASRASGRTDTQYF
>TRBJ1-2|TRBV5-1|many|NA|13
TGCGCCAGCAGCTCGGACTGGGCCTATGGCTACACCTTC
CASSSDWAYGYTF
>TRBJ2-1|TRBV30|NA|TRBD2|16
TGTGCCTGGAGTCCCCAAGGACTAGCGGGAGGGGGTGAGCAGTTCTTC
CAWSPQGLAGGGEQFF
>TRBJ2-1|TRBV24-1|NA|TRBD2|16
TGTGCCACCAGTGACATAGCGGGGGCAGCCTACAATGAGCAGTTCTTC
CATSDIAGAAYNEQFF
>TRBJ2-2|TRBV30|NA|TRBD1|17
TGTGCCTGGAGGAGCCTAGGGGGCATTTTTGTCACCGGGGAGCTGTTTTTT
CAWRSLGGIFVTGELFF
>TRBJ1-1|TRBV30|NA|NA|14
TGTGCCTGGAGTCCACTCCTTGGGGGCGTTTCAGCTTTCTTT
CAWSPLLGGVSAFF
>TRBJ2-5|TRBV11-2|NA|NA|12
TGTGCCAGCAGCGGCTACCAAGAGACCCAGTACTTC
CASSGYQETQYF
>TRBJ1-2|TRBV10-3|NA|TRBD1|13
TGTGCCATCAGTGCCGGACAGGGGTATGGCTACACCTTC
CAISAGQGYGYTF
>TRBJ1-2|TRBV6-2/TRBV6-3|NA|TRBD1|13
TGTGCCAGCAGCCACGGACAGGGCTATGGCTACACCTTC
CASSHGQGYGYTF
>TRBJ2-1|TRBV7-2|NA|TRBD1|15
TGTGCCAGCAGCCCCGGGGGCAGGGGGCGCGCTGAGCAGTTCTTC
CASSPGGRGRAEQFF
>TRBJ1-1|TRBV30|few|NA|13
TGTGCCTGGAGTAGGGGGATGGACCATGAAGCTTTCTTT
CAWSRGMDHEAFF
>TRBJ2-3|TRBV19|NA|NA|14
TGTGCCAGTAGCACAGGTCGAGTCCAAGATACGCAGTATTTT
CASSTGRVQDTQYF
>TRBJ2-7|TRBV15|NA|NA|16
TGTGCCACCAGCAGAGAACCGGGATGGCCCTACTACGAGCAGTACTTC
CATSREPGWPYYEQYF
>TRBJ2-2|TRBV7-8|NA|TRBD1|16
TGTGCCAGCAGCTCATTTCAGGGGGCCGACACCGGGGAGCTGTTTTTT
CASSSFQGADTGELFF
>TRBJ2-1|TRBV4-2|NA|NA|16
TGTGCCAGCAACGTGGGGGGGCCAGGGGGCCGTTCCGAGCAGTTCTTC
CASNVGGPGGRSEQFF
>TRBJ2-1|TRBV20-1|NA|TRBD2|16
TGCAGTGCTACTGAGCCGGGCGGGAGCTCCTACAATGAGCAGTTCTTC
CSATEPGGSSYNEQFF
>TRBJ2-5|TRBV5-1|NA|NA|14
TGCGCCAGCAGCTTGAGAGCAGGGGGGGAGACCCAGTACTTC
CASSLRAGGETQYF
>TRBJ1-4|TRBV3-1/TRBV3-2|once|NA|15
TGTGCCAGCAGCCTAGCTGGAGGGTCTAATGAAAAACTGTTTTTT
CASSLAGGSNEKLFF
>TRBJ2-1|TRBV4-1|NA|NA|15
TGCGCCAGCAGCGGCGGTAGCGGCAGACCCCGCGAGCAGTTCTTC
CASSGGSGRPREQFF